Reported below is one TCR beta chain. Its antigen is not known. These data are taken from a study of OX40 agonist ivuxolimab in advanced cancers. Looking at the study overall: Patients received ivuxolimab, an agonistic anti-OX40 (CD134) antibody. Every 2 weeks, patients got intravenous ivuxolimab at one of six dose levels (0.01-10 mg/kg). General study findings and limits: Doses of 0.1 to 3.0 mg/kg were accompanied by clonal expansion of CD4+ and CD8+ blood T cells by week 6. Determination of antigen specificity was not performed for the expanded peripheral T cells.

Trimming removed 3 bases from V and 6 bases from J, with 12 bases in between. Germline CDR1 is SGHTA and CDR2 is FQGNSA. This CDR3 comprises 14 residues. Measured with immunoSEQ multiplex PCR; TCRdb has only the in-frame clones, and not every one. The sample lists 68,000 or so clones, over 80% occurring once. The receptor's source is an adult with an advanced solid tumor such as melanoma, head and neck, liver or kidney cancer. This specimen was CD4+ or CD8+ T cells sorted from blood, taken in a trial of the OX40 agonist ivuxolimab. The V gene is TRBV7-2, the J gene TRBJ1-5, with D perhaps matching TRBD1 (6 bases). In DNA, the CDR3 is TGTGCCAGCAGCTTTACAGGGTTTACTCAGCCCCAGCATTTT. Translation gives CASSFTGFTQPQHF.